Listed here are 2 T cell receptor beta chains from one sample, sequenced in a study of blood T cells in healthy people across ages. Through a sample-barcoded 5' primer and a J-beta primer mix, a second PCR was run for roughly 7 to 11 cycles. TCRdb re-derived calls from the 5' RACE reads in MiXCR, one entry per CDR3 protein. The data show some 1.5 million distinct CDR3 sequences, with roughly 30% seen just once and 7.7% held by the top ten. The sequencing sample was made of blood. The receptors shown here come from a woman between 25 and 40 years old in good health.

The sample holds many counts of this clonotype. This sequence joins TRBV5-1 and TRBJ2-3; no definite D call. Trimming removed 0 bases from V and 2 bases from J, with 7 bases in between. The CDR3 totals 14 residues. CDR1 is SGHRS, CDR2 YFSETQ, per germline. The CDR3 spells CASSLGRATDTQYF. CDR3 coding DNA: TGCGCCAGCAGCTTGGGCAGAGCCACAGATACGCAGTATTTT.

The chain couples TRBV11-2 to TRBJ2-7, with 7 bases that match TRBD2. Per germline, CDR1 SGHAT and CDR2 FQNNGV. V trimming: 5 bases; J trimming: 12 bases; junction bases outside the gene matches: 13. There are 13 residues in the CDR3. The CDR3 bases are TGTGCCAGCAGCCGCCAGGAGGCGGGGGAGTGGTACTTC. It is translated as CASSRQEAGEWYF.